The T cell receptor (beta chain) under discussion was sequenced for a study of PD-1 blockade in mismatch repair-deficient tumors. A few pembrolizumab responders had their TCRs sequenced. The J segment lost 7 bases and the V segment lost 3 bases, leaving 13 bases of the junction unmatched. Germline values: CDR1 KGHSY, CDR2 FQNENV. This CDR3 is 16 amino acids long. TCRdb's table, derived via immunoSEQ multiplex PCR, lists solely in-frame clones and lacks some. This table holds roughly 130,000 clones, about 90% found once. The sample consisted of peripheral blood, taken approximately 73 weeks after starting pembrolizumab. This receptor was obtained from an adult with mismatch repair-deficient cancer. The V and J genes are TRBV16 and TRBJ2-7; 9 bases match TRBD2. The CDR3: CASSHRRTSVAQEQYF. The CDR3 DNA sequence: TGTGCCAGCAGCCATCGGCGGACTAGCGTCGCTCAGGAGCAGTACTTC.